This TCR beta chain stems from a study of metastatic and nonmetastatic thyroid tumors. Turning to the study itself: Comparative analysis of repertoires was undertaken across blood and tumor or nodule tissue obtained from malignant and benign thyroid patients.

Trimming pared 5 bases from V and 6 bases from J, leaving 19 bases between. Per the germline V gene, CDR1 is MNHEY and CDR2 is SMNVEV (reference sequence). The CDR3 is 15 amino acids. Thyroid surgery was performed in patients who had received no treatment beforehand. Under the authors' procedure: Variation in CDR3 across clinicopathological groups served as the basis for constructing a distant-metastasis classifier in papillary thyroid cancer. TCRdb re-analyzed the PCR reads using MiXCR. The V and J calls here are based on TCRdb, not the publication. The data show 20,000 to 25,000 clones, around 20% seen once. This clone was picked up a small number of times. The antigen remains undetermined. Other DNA sequences from this sample encode an identical CDR3 as well. Study conclusions and caveats: TCR beta diversity was reportedly significantly higher in malignant thyroid tumors than benign nodules, in blood and tumor.

This chain connects TRBV27 to TRBJ2-5, with a possible D match to TRBD2 (5 bases). The sequencing input was blood. The clonotype comes from a female donor with papillary thyroid cancer or a benign thyroid nodule (not recorded which). Some clones in this sample may be carry-over from other donors' samples. In nucleotides, the CDR3 is TGTGCCAGCAGTCCTACTTTTAGTGGGAGACAGACCCAGTACTTC. Amino acids: CASSPTFSGRQTQYF.